Here is one T cell receptor beta chain with its context. Antigen unknown. The CDR3 is 14 residues long. Germline CDR1 is SGHRS and CDR2 is YFSETQ. V shed 3 bases and J 5 bases; nucleotides not matched to a gene: 5. Unique molecular identifiers were built into the TCRbeta library. TCRdb re-called the PCR reads through MiXCR, storing one row per CDR3 protein. The repertoire includes about 440,000 distinct CDR3 sequences, approximately 41% of them detected once, and around a quarter sits in the top ten. The data were obtained in a study of T-cell reconstitution after alpha-beta-depleted transplantation in children. Findings and caveats of the study: Diversity of TCRbeta at day 60 was high in some patients, arising from surviving recipient T cells and thymic progenitors.

The TCR originated in a girl aged 2 to 9 with aplastic anemia, due to receive a stem cell transplant. The V and J genes are TRBV5-1 and TRBJ2-7, with 10 bases lining up with TRBD1. The sequenced sample was PBMCs, obtained before TCRalphabeta/CD19-depleted stem cell transplant. CDR3 nucleotide sequence: TGCGCCAGCAGCTCGGACAGGGGGGGGAACGAGCAGTACTTC. It translates to CASSSDRGGNEQYF.